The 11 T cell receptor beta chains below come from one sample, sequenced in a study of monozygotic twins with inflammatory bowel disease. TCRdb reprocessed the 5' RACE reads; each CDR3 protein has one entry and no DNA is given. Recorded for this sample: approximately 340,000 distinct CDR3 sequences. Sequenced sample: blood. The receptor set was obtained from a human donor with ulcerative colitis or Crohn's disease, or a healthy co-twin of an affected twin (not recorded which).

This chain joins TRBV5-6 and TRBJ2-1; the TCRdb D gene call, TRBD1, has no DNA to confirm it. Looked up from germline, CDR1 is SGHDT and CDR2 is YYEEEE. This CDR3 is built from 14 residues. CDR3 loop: CASSLVVGVNEQFF. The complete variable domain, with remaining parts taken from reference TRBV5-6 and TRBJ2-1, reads DAGVTQSPTHLIKTRGQQVTLRCSPKSGHDTVSWYQQALGQGPQFIFQYYEEEERQRGNFPDRFSGHQFPNYSSELNVNALLLGDSALYLCASSLVVGVNEQFFGPGTRLTVL.

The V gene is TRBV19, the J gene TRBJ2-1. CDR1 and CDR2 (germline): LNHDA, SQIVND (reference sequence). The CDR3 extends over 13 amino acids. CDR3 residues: CASSTGIGNEQFF.

The CDR3 here is CASSFRATNTEAFF. The genes are TRBV12-3 or TRBV12-4 and TRBJ1-1. There are 14 residues in the CDR3.

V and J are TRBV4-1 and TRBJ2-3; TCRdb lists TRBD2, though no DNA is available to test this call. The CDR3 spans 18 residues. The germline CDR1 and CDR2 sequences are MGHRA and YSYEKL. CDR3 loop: CASSPGTSGDDSTDTQYF.

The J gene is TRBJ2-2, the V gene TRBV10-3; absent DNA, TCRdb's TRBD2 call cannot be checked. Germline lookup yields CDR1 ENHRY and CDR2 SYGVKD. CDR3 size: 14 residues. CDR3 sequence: CAISDNEGLGELFF.

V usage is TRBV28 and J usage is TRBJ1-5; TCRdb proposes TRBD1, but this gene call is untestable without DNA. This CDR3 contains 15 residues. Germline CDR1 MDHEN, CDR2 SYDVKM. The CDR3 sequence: CASSITGGGGQPQHF.

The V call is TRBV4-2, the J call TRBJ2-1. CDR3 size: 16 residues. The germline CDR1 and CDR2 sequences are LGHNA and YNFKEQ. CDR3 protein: CASSQDPRTFNNEQFF.

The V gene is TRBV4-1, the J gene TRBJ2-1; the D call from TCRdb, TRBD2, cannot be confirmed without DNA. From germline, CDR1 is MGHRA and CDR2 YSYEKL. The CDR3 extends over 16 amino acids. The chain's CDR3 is CASSQGLAGLYNEQFF.

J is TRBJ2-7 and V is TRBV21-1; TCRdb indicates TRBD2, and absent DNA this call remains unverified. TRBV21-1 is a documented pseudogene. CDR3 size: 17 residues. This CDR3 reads CASSKAQEVHSSYEQYF.

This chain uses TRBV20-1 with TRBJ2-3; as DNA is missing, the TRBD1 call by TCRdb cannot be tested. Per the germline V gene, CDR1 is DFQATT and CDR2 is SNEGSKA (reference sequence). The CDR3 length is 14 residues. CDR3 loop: CSASPGISTDTQYF.

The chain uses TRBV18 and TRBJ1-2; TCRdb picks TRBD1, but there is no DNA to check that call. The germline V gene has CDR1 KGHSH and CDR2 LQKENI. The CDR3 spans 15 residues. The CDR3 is CASSPDRGLPYGYTF.